What follows is one T cell receptor (beta chain) and its context. Its antigen is unknown. This record comes from a study of T cell responses to AZD1222 COVID-19 vaccine. Study-level results: Variant regions that are unmutated are reportedly the target of nearly half of spike-specific TCRs.

Samples with a second dose at about 4 or about 12 weeks were pooled together. The V end was cut by 3 bases, the J end by 0 bases, with 15 bases between. CDR3 length: 18 residues. In germline, CDR1 is KGHSH, CDR2 LQKENI. The data were produced by immunoSEQ multiplex PCR, yet TCRdb's version contains in-frame clones alone and is incomplete. The sample consists of under 120,000 clones, approximately 90% of them appearing once. The V and J genes are TRBV18 and TRBJ2-6, with D possibly matching TRBD1 (6 bases). This receptor was identified in an adult who received the AZD1222 COVID-19 vaccine. The input for sequencing was peripheral blood, taken 28 days after the second AZD1222 dose. CDR3 region: CASSPPTGGHSGANVLTF. CDR3 DNA: TGTGCCAGCTCACCTCCGACAGGCGGCCACTCTGGGGCCAACGTCCTGACTTTC.